These 6 T cell receptor beta chains originate from one sample sequenced in a study of CD8 T cells in ankylosing spondylitis. MiXCR was run by TCRdb on the 5' RACE reads, yielding one entry per CDR3 protein. The sample shows a few hundred thousand distinct CDR3 sequences, about 9.9% of them seen only once. Sequencing was performed on blood, either unsorted or a sorted T cell fraction (not recorded which). The receptors stem from a female donor with ankylosing spondylitis or in good health (not recorded which).

This clonotype showed up many times. The J gene is TRBJ1-1, the V gene TRBV5-1; D uncertain. Germline-derived CDR1 and CDR2 are SGHRS and YFSETQ. V gave up 0 bases and J gave up 5 bases, with 17 bases separating them. The CDR3 is 16 amino acids. The CDR3 protein is CASSLGRVAWGTEAFF. The CDR3 nucleotides are TGCGCCAGCAGCTTGGGCCGGGTCGCTTGGGGAACTGAAGCTTTCTTT.

This clonotype was detected many times. In DNA, the CDR3 is TGCGCCAGCAGCCAAGTTACTCGGGACACTGAAGCTTTCTTT. Encoded protein: CASSQVTRDTEAFF. The V gene is TRBV4-3, the J gene TRBJ1-1; D remains ambiguous. CDR1 and CDR2 from the germline V gene are LGHNA and YSLEER. Trimming shortened V by 1 base and J by 3 bases, and 9 bases separated the two germline ends. The CDR3 runs to 14 residues.

In this sample, this clonotype turned up many times. This chain links TRBV7-2 with TRBJ2-2, with no clear D. This CDR3 has 15 amino acids. Trimming removed 1 base from V and 10 bases from J, with 16 bases in between. Per the germline V gene, CDR1 is SGHTA and CDR2 is FQGNSA. DNA for the CDR3: TGTGCCAGCAGCTTAGTCGGAGTTGCTAGATCGGAGCTGTTTTTT. Translating gives CASSLVGVARSELFF.

The genes are TRBV4-3 and TRBJ2-1, with D possibly being TRBD1 (5 bases). This CDR3 has 13 residues. V was shortened by 3 bases and J by 14 bases, with 17 bases between the two germline ends. Looked up from germline, CDR1 is LGHNA and CDR2 is YSLEER. CDR3 sequence (DNA): TGCGCCAGCAGCCAGGGGCTCCACGGCTCGGAGTTCTTC. Its protein product is CASSQGLHGSEFF.

In the case of this clonotype: It may be a read error: a sequence one base away is much more abundant. This chain connects TRBV20-1 to TRBJ2-2, with D perhaps matching TRBD2 (7 bases). V was cut by 5 bases and J by 7 bases, with 14 bases left in between. Germline V lookup: CDR1 DFQATT, CDR2 SNEGSKA (reference sequence). CDR3 length: 13 amino acids. The CDR3 here is CSAWGGAVGELFF. Here the CDR3 DNA reads TGCAGTGCTTGGGGGGGGGCAGTCGGGGAGCTGTTTTTT.

This clonotype was detected a few times. This rearrangement joins TRBV25-1 to TRBJ2-1, with 7 positions matching TRBD2. J gave up 0 bases and V 4 bases, and 9 bases lay outside the gene matches. Germline V lookup: CDR1 MGHDK, CDR2 SYGVNS. The CDR3 totals 17 residues. The CDR3 protein is CASSVILASSSYNEQFF. CDR3 nucleotide sequence: TGTGCCAGCAGTGTCATACTAGCGTCGAGCTCCTACAATGAGCAGTTCTTC.